This passage covers 24 T cell receptor beta chains from one sample sequenced in a study of T-cell memory formation after mild COVID-19. MiXCR, run by TCRdb on the 5' RACE reads, gives a single entry per CDR3 protein. The sample lists about 200,000 distinct CDR3 sequences, approximately 16% occurring once. Sequenced material: PBMCs or a T cell subset sorted from them (not recorded which). The receptors originated from an adult woman who had mild COVID-19 (a few samples of this study predate the infection). Cell type and time point are not known.

The V call is TRBV6-1, the J call TRBJ2-3; the D call may be TRBD1 or TRBD2 (5 bases each). CDR3 length: 13 amino acids. Between the trimmed V and J ends, which lost 6 bases and 6 bases, there was a span of 13 bases. Looked up from germline, CDR1 is MNHNS and CDR2 is SASEGT. The CDR3 DNA reads as TGTGCCAGCAGCTTCTGGGGGAGCGATACGCAGTATTTT. This codes for CASSFWGSDTQYF.

The chain combines TRBV7-2 with TRBJ2-7; D is ambiguous. From germline, CDR1 is SGHTA and CDR2 FQGNSA. The length of the CDR3 is 12 residues. Trimming took 4 bases from V and 2 from J, leaving 6 bases between them. CDR3 nucleotide sequence: TGTGCCAGCAGCTCCGACCCCTACGAGCAGTACTTC. This translates into CASSSDPYEQYF. The full variable domain, with the rest looked up from reference TRBV7-2 and TRBJ2-7, is GAGVSQSPSNKVTEKGKDVELRCDPISGHTALYWYRQSLGQGLEFLIYFQGNSAPDKSGLPSDRFSAERTGGSVSTLTIQRTQQEDSAVYLCASSSDPYEQYFGPGTRLTVT.

This rearrangement joins TRBV6-5 to TRBJ1-6, with TRBD1 as a possible D gene (6 bases). Germline lookup yields CDR1 MNHEY and CDR2 SVGAGI. V lost 5 bases, J lost 5 bases, and 13 bases lay in between. The CDR3 totals 15 residues. CDR3 in DNA: TGTGCCAGCAGTCAAACCCCAGGGGATAATTCACCCCTCCACTTT. This codes for CASSQTPGDNSPLHF.

This chain connects TRBV20-1 to TRBJ1-6, with no clear D. Germline V gene data show CDR1 as DFQATT and CDR2 as SNEGSKA (reference sequence). V lost 0 bases, J lost 8 bases, and 11 bases lay in between. This CDR3 spans 14 amino acids. The chain's CDR3 is CSARERDIYSPLHF. As DNA, the CDR3 is TGCAGTGCTAGAGAGCGGGATATCTATTCACCCCTCCACTTT.

The chain combines TRBV6-5 with TRBJ1-2, with TRBD1 as a possible D gene (5 bases). Germline lookup yields CDR1 MNHEY and CDR2 SVGAGI. The CDR3 covers 17 residues. Trimming left V 2 bases short and J 0 bases short, with 16 bases between. DNA for the CDR3: TGTGCCAGCAGTTACGCGGGCCAGGGCAAAGCTAACTATGGCTACACCTTC. Encoded protein: CASSYAGQGKANYGYTF.

The chain links TRBV27 to TRBJ2-3; D perhaps matches TRBD2 (5 bases). V was shortened by 5 bases and J by 4 bases, with 25 bases between the two germline ends. Germline loops: CDR1 MNHEY, CDR2 SMNVEV (reference sequence). The length of the CDR3 is 18 residues. The CDR3 coding sequence is TGTGCCAGCAGTATTGCCCCCCTACGTGGGAGACGGGCAGATACGCAGTATTTT. Amino acids: CASSIAPLRGRRADTQYF.

The chain combines TRBV5-1 with TRBJ1-6; 9 bases map to TRBD1. The V segment lost 1 base and the J segment 7 bases; nucleotides outside the gene matches: 6. This CDR3 has 16 residues. Germline V gene lookup returns CDR1 SGHRS and CDR2 YFSETQ. The CDR3 coding sequence is TGCGCCAGCAGCTTGTGGACAGGGGATACCAATTCACCCCTCCACTTT. It translates to CASSLWTGDTNSPLHF. Supplemented by reference TRBV5-1 and TRBJ1-6, the full variable domain reads KAGVTQTPRYLIKTRGQQVTLSCSPISGHRSVSWYQQTPGQGLQFLFEYFSETQRNKGNFPGRFSGRQFSNSRSEMNVSTLELGDSALYLCASSLWTGDTNSPLHFGNGTRLTVT.

This clonotype was seen more than once but under ten times. The chain links TRBV12-3 or TRBV12-4 to TRBJ1-1; a weak D match, TRBD1 (6 bases). Trimming cost V 4 bases and J 4 bases, with 10 bases left between them. The CDR3 totals 13 residues. CDR3 sequence (DNA): TGTGCCAGCAGTTGGGAGGGGGGCACTGAAGCTTTCTTT. As protein: CASSWEGGTEAFF.

This chain links TRBV25-1 with TRBJ2-3, with D possibly being TRBD2 (6 bases). V dropped 10 bases and J dropped 4 bases, with 15 bases sitting between them. Germline CDR1 is MGHDK and CDR2 is SYGVNS. The CDR3 extends over 13 amino acids. CDR3 DNA sequence: TGTGCCACGGAAGCGGCGGGGTCAGATACGCAGTATTTT. Translation gives CATEAAGSDTQYF.

The gene calls are TRBV9 and TRBJ2-1; TRBD1 agrees at 11 bases. Germline-derived CDR1 and CDR2 are SGDLS and YYNGEE. The CDR3 has 16 amino acids. V was pared by 3 bases and J by 6 bases, with 8 bases of the junction left unmatched. CDR3 amino acids: CASSAGTGGPRNEQFF. CDR3 DNA: TGTGCCAGCAGCGCCGGGACAGGGGGACCACGCAATGAGCAGTTCTTC.

This clonotype has only a few counts. The chain uses TRBV19 and TRBJ2-1; TRBD2 matches 11 bases. Germline trimming cut 3 bases from V and 6 bases from J; bases unmatched to any gene: 7. Germline V lookup: CDR1 LNHDA, CDR2 SQIVND (reference sequence). The CDR3 is 16 residues long. Here the CDR3 reads CASSILGLADRNEQFF. The CDR3, as DNA: TGTGCCAGTAGTATCCTGGGACTAGCGGACCGCAATGAGCAGTTCTTC. Full variable domain (outside the CDR3, taken from reference TRBV19 and TRBJ2-1): DGGITQSPKYLFRKEGQNVTLSCEQNLNHDAMYWYRQDPGQGLRLIYYSQIVNDFQKGDIAEGYSVSREKKESFPLTVTSAQKNPTAFYLCASSILGLADRNEQFFGPGTRLTVL.

For the CDR3, the DNA is TGCGCCAGCAGCTTAGGGCAGGGGATAGTCAATGAGCAGTTCTTC. It yields the protein CASSLGQGIVNEQFF. V and J are TRBV5-1 and TRBJ2-1, with D possibly TRBD1 on 6 matching bases. Trimming cost V 2 bases and J 6 bases, with 15 bases left between them. Germline assignment: CDR1 SGHRS and CDR2 YFSETQ. This CDR3 comprises 15 residues.

This clonotype was seen many times. The J gene is TRBJ2-2, the V gene TRBV29-1; maybe TRBD2 (6 bases). Trimming left V 6 bases short and J 4 bases short, with 12 bases between. CDR1 is SQVTM, CDR2 ANQGSEA, per germline. CDR3 size: 13 residues. The CDR3 reads CSVNSGTTGELFF. CDR3 in DNA: TGCAGCGTCAATAGCGGAACCACCGGGGAGCTGTTTTTT.

This clonotype has a handful of counts. The chain is built from TRBV7-9 and TRBJ2-1; 11 bases fit TRBD2. CDR3 size: 15 residues. J gave up 5 bases and V 5 bases, and 5 bases lay outside the gene matches. Germline V gives CDR1 SEHNR, CDR2 FQNEAQ (reference sequence). The chain's CDR3 is CASSRPSGRHNEQFF. DNA of the CDR3: TGTGCCAGCAGCCGTCCTAGCGGGAGGCACAATGAGCAGTTCTTC.

The rearrangement uses TRBV29-1 and TRBJ1-5, with a weak D call TRBD1 (6 bases). This CDR3 spans 13 amino acids. Trimming took off 3 bases at V and 2 bases at J, with 8 bases between the two ends. CDR1 and CDR2 (germline): SQVTM, ANQGSEA. Here the CDR3 reads CSVDPGGNQPQHF. The CDR3 DNA sequence: TGCAGCGTTGATCCAGGGGGCAATCAGCCCCAGCATTTT. Together with reference TRBV29-1 and TRBJ1-5, the CDR3 gives the full variable domain: SAVISQKPSRDICQRGTSLTIQCQVDSQVTMMFWYRQQPGQSLTLIATANQGSEATYESGFVIDKFPISRPNLTFSTLTVSNMSPEDSSIYLCSVDPGGNQPQHFGDGTRLSIL.

The chain joins TRBV12-3 or TRBV12-4 to TRBJ2-2, with 7 nucleotides matching TRBD1. The trim removed 3 bases at V and 7 bases at J, leaving 8 bases unmatched. The CDR3 is made up of 15 amino acids. The CDR3 loop is CASSFATGPGGELFF. CDR3 sequence (DNA): TGTGCCAGCAGTTTTGCGACAGGGCCGGGCGGGGAGCTGTTTTTT.

The chain couples TRBV12-3 or TRBV12-4 to TRBJ2-7; D is perhaps TRBD2 (6 bases). The CDR3 is 14 residues long. Between the trimmed V and J ends, which lost 6 bases and 0 bases, there was a span of 12 bases. CDR3 sequence: CASSGLPSSYEQYF. CDR3 DNA: TGTGCCAGCAGCGGACTACCGAGCTCCTACGAGCAGTACTTC.

V and J are TRBV15 and TRBJ2-2; 7 nucleotides align to TRBD1. The ends lost 2 bases at V and 7 bases at J; junction bases unmatched: 13. The germline gives CDR1 LNHNV, CDR2 YYDKDF (reference sequence). The CDR3 is 17 amino acids. The CDR3 loop is CATSRLGDSVSFGELFF. CDR3 bases: TGTGCCACCAGCAGACTGGGGGACAGCGTTTCTTTCGGGGAGCTGTTTTTT. Looking up the rest from reference TRBV15 and TRBJ2-2 gives the full variable domain: DAMVIQNPRYQVTQFGKPVTLSCSQTLNHNVMYWYQQKSSQAPKLLFHYYDKDFNNEADTPDNFQSRRPNTSFCFLDIRSPGLGDTAMYLCATSRLGDSVSFGELFFGEGSRLTVL.

The chain joins TRBV20-1 to TRBJ1-6; 10 bases map to TRBD1. The ends lost 7 bases at V and 8 bases at J; junction bases unmatched: 5. CDR1 and CDR2 (germline): DFQATT, SNEGSKA (reference sequence). This CDR3 contains 13 residues. CDR3 coding DNA: TGCAGTGGGGGACAGGGGAGGGATTCACCCCTCCACTTT. Translating gives CSGGQGRDSPLHF.

This clonotype was seen only a few times. The chain combines TRBV20-1 with TRBJ2-1, with 11 positions matching TRBD2. The germline gives CDR1 DFQATT, CDR2 SNEGSKA (reference sequence). The CDR3 loop spans 14 amino acids. Written as DNA, the CDR3 is TGCAGCCCCGGGACTAGCGGCCTCGGGAATGAGCAGTTCTTC. Its protein is CSPGTSGLGNEQFF.

This rearrangement joins TRBV5-1 to TRBJ1-2; no clear D gene. The V end lost 4 bases, the J end lost 2 bases, and 9 bases lay between the germline ends. Germline CDR1 and CDR2: SGHRS and YFSETQ. The length of the CDR3 is 13 residues. The CDR3, as DNA: TGCGCCAGCAGCGGCGGCAGGAACTATGGCTACACCTTC. This encodes CASSGGRNYGYTF.

The chain recombines TRBV7-2 with TRBJ2-7, with 7 bases matching TRBD1. The length of the CDR3 is 15 residues. Trimming cost V 2 bases and J 4 bases; bases outside gene matches: 8. Germline loops: CDR1 SGHTA, CDR2 FQGNSA. CDR3 nucleotides: TGTGCCAGCAGCTTACGGGGACAGCGACTTTACGAGCAGTACTTC. Protein sequence: CASSLRGQRLYEQYF. Full variable domain (missing parts from reference TRBV7-2 and TRBJ2-7): GAGVSQSPSNKVTEKGKDVELRCDPISGHTALYWYRQSLGQGLEFLIYFQGNSAPDKSGLPSDRFSAERTGGSVSTLTIQRTQQEDSAVYLCASSLRGQRLYEQYFGPGTRLTVT.

This clonotype was seen a few times. This chain links TRBV5-1 with TRBJ2-3; tentatively, D is TRBD1 (5 bases). Trimming pared 5 bases from V and 1 base from J, leaving 14 bases between. CDR3 length equals 15 residues. Germline assignment: CDR1 SGHRS and CDR2 YFSETQ. CDR3 sequence: CASSNAQERTDTQYF. The CDR3 bases are TGCGCCAGCAGTAACGCACAGGAGCGCACAGATACGCAGTATTTT.

This clonotype has just a few counts. The V and J genes are TRBV6-4 and TRBJ2-1; 10 nucleotides match TRBD2. CDR1 and CDR2 from the germline V gene are MRHNA and SNTAGT. The CDR3 sequence is 16 residues long. J gave up 9 bases and V 7 bases, and 15 bases lay outside the gene matches. CDR3 sequence reads: CASIIGRASGGLEQFF. In DNA, the CDR3 is TGTGCCAGCATCATAGGGAGGGCTAGCGGGGGACTTGAGCAGTTCTTC.